Presented here are 16 T cell receptor beta chains from one specimen sequenced in a study of shared clonotypes between healthy human individuals. The method was immunoSEQ multiplex PCR; TCRdb's version includes in-frame clones alone and lacks a portion of them. Here the sample spans around 1,900,000 clones, just under 95% being singletons. CD45RO negativity and positive selection for CCR7 defined naive CD8 cells, a population that excluded terminally differentiated effector memory CD45RA+ cells. Sequenced material: naive CD8+ T cells from PBMCs. Every receptor here comes from a man younger than 30 in good health. Some clones in this sample may be carry-over from other donors' samples.

The rearrangement uses TRBV29-1 and TRBJ1-4, with 9 nucleotides matching TRBD1. The ends lost 7 bases at V and 7 bases at J; junction bases unmatched: 19. CDR3 length: 17 amino acids. Germline V CDR1 and CDR2: SQVTM, ANQGSEA. CDR3 loop: CSALGGQGTAGGEKLFF. The CDR3 coding sequence is TGCAGCGCCCTGGGAGGACAGGGGACTGCCGGGGGTGAAAAACTGTTTTTT.

The chain couples TRBV27 to TRBJ1-6; D may be TRBD1 (5 bases). Per the germline V gene, CDR1 is MNHEY and CDR2 is SMNVEV (reference sequence). There are 14 residues in the CDR3. Trimming cost V 3 bases and J 7 bases, with 10 bases left between them. This chain's CDR3 is CASSFGHKNSPLHF. The CDR3 DNA reads TGTGCCAGCAGTTTCGGACACAAGAATTCACCCCTCCACTTT.

The chain recombines TRBV28 with TRBJ2-2, with unresolved D. Trimming pared 3 bases from V and 1 base from J, leaving 9 bases between. The CDR3 has 15 amino acids. Per germline, CDR1 MDHEN and CDR2 SYDVKM. The CDR3 is CASSFEPGNTGELFF. In DNA, the CDR3 is TGTGCCAGCAGTTTTGAGCCAGGGAACACCGGGGAGCTGTTTTTT.

This chain links TRBV9 with TRBJ2-1; D could derive from TRBD1 or TRBD2 (5 bases each). This CDR3 is 15 amino acids long. Germline loops: CDR1 SGDLS, CDR2 YYNGEE. With 0 bases removed from V and 5 bases from J, the gap between germline ends came to 12 bases. CDR3 DNA: TGTGCCAGCAGCGTAGAGGGGACGGACAACAATGAGCAGTTCTTC. It yields the protein CASSVEGTDNNEQFF. Together with reference TRBV9 and TRBJ2-1, the CDR3 gives the full variable domain: DSGVTQTPKHLITATGQRVTLRCSPRSGDLSVYWYQQSLDQGLQFLIQYYNGEERAKGNILERFSAQQFPDLHSELNLSSLELGDSALYFCASSVEGTDNNEQFFGPGTRLTVL.

The chain combines TRBV10-3 with TRBJ2-3; the D is unclear. The CDR3 has 16 residues. V lost 6 bases and J 5 bases, leaving 21 bases between the germline ends. The germline gives CDR1 ENHRY, CDR2 SYGVKD. In nucleotides, the CDR3 is TGTGCCATCAGCCAACACCCTCCGGTGGGCGGAGATACGCAGTATTTT. Translating gives CAISQHPPVGGDTQYF.

For this clone: Compared with germline, one end of the junction differs, possibly owing to a read error. CDR3 nucleotide sequence: TGTGCCAGCAGTCAAGCGGGACAGGGGTCAGGAAACACCATATATTTT. Protein: CASSQAGQGSGNTIYF. The chain is built from TRBV6-1 and TRBJ1-3, with 10 bases identical to TRBD1. Germline V gene sequence: CDR1 MNHNS, CDR2 SASEGT. CDR3 length equals 16 residues.

The V call is TRBV29-1, the J call TRBJ1-4; tentative D call: TRBD1 (5 bases). Germline loops: CDR1 SQVTM, CDR2 ANQGSEA. This CDR3 region has 13 residues. The V end lost 4 bases, the J end lost 5 bases, and 11 bases lay between the germline ends. The DNA of the CDR3 is TGCAGCGTTGTAGGGGCGCGGAATGAAAAACTGTTTTTT. Its translation is CSVVGARNEKLFF.

The rearrangement links TRBV27 to TRBJ2-1; TRBD2 matches at 8 bases. Trimming at V came to 6 bases and at J to 5 bases, leaving 6 bases not matched to a gene. CDR3 size: 14 residues. CDR1 and CDR2 from the germline V gene are MNHEY and SMNVEV (reference sequence). This CDR3 is CASRGSGIHNEQFF. The CDR3 DNA reads TGTGCCAGCAGGGGTAGCGGGATTCACAATGAGCAGTTCTTC.

This chain links TRBV27 with TRBJ1-5, with a weak D call TRBD1 (5 bases). The germline gives CDR1 MNHEY, CDR2 SMNVEV (reference sequence). V was cut by 0 bases and J by 3 bases, with 12 bases left in between. The CDR3 contains 16 residues. The CDR3 reads CASSLSAGALNQPQHF. The CDR3 nucleotides read TGTGCCAGCAGTTTATCGGCCGGGGCGCTCAATCAGCCCCAGCATTTT.

The genes are TRBV11-3 and TRBJ2-7; no reliable D call. The V and J ends lost 5 bases and 1 base respectively, with 9 bases between them. Germline V CDR1 and CDR2: SGHNT, YENEEA. The CDR3 is made up of 13 amino acids. The CDR3 DNA reads as TGTGCCAGCAGCCCAACAATTTCCTACGAGCAGTACTTC. It specifies CASSPTISYEQYF.

V gene TRBV13 combines with J gene TRBJ2-7, with 9 bases that match TRBD1. The CDR3 loop spans 15 amino acids. The germline V gene has CDR1 PRHDT and CDR2 FYEKMQ (reference sequence). J gave up 5 bases and V 2 bases, and 7 bases lay outside the gene matches. The CDR3 is CASSLWGQGINEQYF. The CDR3 region has the DNA TGTGCCAGCAGCTTATGGGGACAGGGTATCAACGAGCAGTACTTC.

J is TRBJ1-4 and V is TRBV9, with TRBD1 identical over 9 bases. The CDR3 spans 14 residues. The trim removed 4 bases at V and 5 bases at J, leaving 3 bases unmatched. Germline V gives CDR1 SGDLS, CDR2 YYNGEE. The CDR3, as DNA: TGTGCCAGCAGCTCGGGACAGGGAAATGAAAAACTGTTTTTT. Amino acid sequence: CASSSGQGNEKLFF.

The V gene is TRBV19, the J gene TRBJ2-6, with a weak D call TRBD1 (6 bases). V dropped 6 bases and J dropped 1 base, with 10 bases sitting between them. Germline loops: CDR1 LNHDA, CDR2 SQIVND (reference sequence). The CDR3 has 15 residues. The CDR3 protein is CASRAGASGANVLTF. CDR3 DNA sequence: TGTGCCAGTAGGGCAGGGGCTTCTGGGGCCAACGTCCTGACTTTC.

The rearrangement links TRBV28 to TRBJ2-1, with D possibly matching TRBD1 (6 bases). V dropped 6 bases and J dropped 7 bases, with 19 bases sitting between them. Germline assignment: CDR1 MDHEN and CDR2 SYDVKM. This CDR3 is built from 15 residues. Here the CDR3 DNA reads TGTGCCAGCAGAGCAGGACACCCAGGGGAGAATGAGCAGTTCTTC. Encoded protein: CASRAGHPGENEQFF.

This chain uses TRBV27 with TRBJ2-1; 9 bases align to TRBD2. Germline V gene data show CDR1 as MNHEY and CDR2 as SMNVEV (reference sequence). CDR3 length equals 17 residues. Losses at the gene ends were 6 bases for V and 4 bases for J; bases not matched to a gene: 13. The CDR3 region is CASSKSGGGGAYNEQFF. For the CDR3, the DNA is TGTGCCAGCAGCAAATCTGGGGGCGGGGGGGCATACAATGAGCAGTTCTTC.

The chain is built from TRBV29-1 and TRBJ1-2; TRBD1 might be the D (5 bases). Trimming removed 7 bases at V and 4 bases at J, with 19 bases between. This CDR3 spans 14 amino acids. Germline V gene sequence: CDR1 SQVTM, CDR2 ANQGSEA. The DNA for the CDR3 is TGCAGCGCCCCCGCGGAGGGGTTTCGCTATGGCTACACCTTC. Translation: CSAPAEGFRYGYTF.